The 9 T cell receptor beta chains below all came from one sample that was sequenced in a study of T cell responses to AZD1222 COVID-19 vaccine. Using immunoSEQ multiplex PCR, the repertoire was profiled, and TCRdb retains in-frame clones only, with some absent. Here the sample spans 90,000 to 120,000 clones, about 90% being singletons. The sample in question was peripheral blood, obtained 28 days after the second AZD1222 dose. These receptors originate from an adult who received the AZD1222 COVID-19 vaccine.

The chain is built from TRBV29-1 and TRBJ2-1; TRBD1 aligns across 7 bases. V dropped 3 bases and J dropped 14; count of bases not matched to a gene: 10. CDR1 is SQVTM and CDR2 is ANQGSEA in the germline V gene. This CDR3 is built from 12 residues. CDR3 sequence: CSVEGYGTDKFF. CDR3 sequence (DNA): TGCAGCGTTGAGGGGTACGGGACAGATAAGTTCTTC.

J is TRBJ1-6 and V is TRBV5-1, with D perhaps matching TRBD1 (5 bases). Germline V gives CDR1 SGHRS, CDR2 YFSETQ. V lost 0 bases to trimming and J lost 4 bases, with 14 bases between them. The CDR3 loop spans 17 amino acids. The DNA for the CDR3 is TGCGCCAGCAGCTTGGGGGTCGGGACGAATTATAATTCACCCCTCCACTTT. Translating gives CASSLGVGTNYNSPLHF.

For the CDR3, the DNA is TGTGCCAGCAGTCCCCGAGGAGGGAGGGGTTTAGGAGAAAAACTGTTTTTT. Translation gives CASSPRGGRGLGEKLFF. V is TRBV6-6 and J is TRBJ1-4; D possibly corresponds to TRBD1 (5 bases). Trimming took 5 bases from V and 8 from J, leaving 24 bases between them. The CDR3 runs 17 residues. Per germline, CDR1 MNHNY and CDR2 SVGAGI (reference sequence).

V and J are TRBV5-1 and TRBJ2-6; 7 bases fit TRBD1. The CDR3 is made up of 16 amino acids. Trimming at V came to 4 bases and at J to 1 base, leaving 5 bases not matched to a gene. Per the germline V gene, CDR1 is SGHRS and CDR2 is YFSETQ. CDR3 bases: TGCGCCAGCAGCCAGCTGACAGGGTCTGGGGCCAACGTCCTGACTTTC. Its translation is CASSQLTGSGANVLTF.

This chain connects TRBV28 to TRBJ2-7; TRBD1 might be the D (6 bases). Trimming cost V 6 bases and J 3 bases, with 15 bases left between them. The CDR3 has 14 residues. CDR1 and CDR2 from the germline V gene are MDHEN and SYDVKM. The DNA of the CDR3 is TGTGCCAGCAGGGCCGTTGACAGGAACTACGAGCAGTACTTC. Protein: CASRAVDRNYEQYF.

This sequence joins TRBV25-1 and TRBJ1-5; D is perhaps TRBD1 (5 bases). The CDR3 consists of 15 residues. CDR1 and CDR2 from the germline V gene are MGHDK and SYGVNS. The V and J ends lost 2 bases and 6 bases respectively, with 14 bases between them. CDR3 residues: CASSEGAGSGQPQHF. The CDR3 DNA reads as TGTGCCAGCAGTGAAGGGGCAGGGTCGGGTCAGCCCCAGCATTTT.

CDR3 nucleotides: TGCGCCAGCAGCTGGCGGGGGCTCGAATACGAGCAGTACTTC. Residues: CASSWRGLEYEQYF. The V and J genes are TRBV5-1 and TRBJ2-7; D is perhaps TRBD2 (7 bases). CDR1 SGHRS and CDR2 YFSETQ come from the germline V gene. V lost 3 bases and J 4 bases, leaving 14 bases between the germline ends. The CDR3 runs 14 residues.

This rearrangement joins TRBV12-3 or TRBV12-4 to TRBJ2-7, with D perhaps TRBD1 (5 bases). V lost 2 bases to trimming and J lost 1 base, with 6 bases between them. The CDR3 has 13 amino acids. This chain's CDR3 is CASSLRQSYEQYF. CDR3 sequence (DNA): TGTGCCAGCAGTTTACGACAGTCCTACGAGCAGTACTTC.

The CDR3 loop reads CASSETPDSNYGYTF. CDR3 DNA: TGTGCCAGCAGTGAAACTCCGGACAGTAACTATGGCTACACCTTC. The chain employs TRBV6-1 and TRBJ1-2, with a possible D match to TRBD1 (6 bases). Germline CDR1 MNHNS, CDR2 SASEGT. V was cut by 2 bases and J by 1 base, with 11 bases left in between. CDR3 length: 15 amino acids.